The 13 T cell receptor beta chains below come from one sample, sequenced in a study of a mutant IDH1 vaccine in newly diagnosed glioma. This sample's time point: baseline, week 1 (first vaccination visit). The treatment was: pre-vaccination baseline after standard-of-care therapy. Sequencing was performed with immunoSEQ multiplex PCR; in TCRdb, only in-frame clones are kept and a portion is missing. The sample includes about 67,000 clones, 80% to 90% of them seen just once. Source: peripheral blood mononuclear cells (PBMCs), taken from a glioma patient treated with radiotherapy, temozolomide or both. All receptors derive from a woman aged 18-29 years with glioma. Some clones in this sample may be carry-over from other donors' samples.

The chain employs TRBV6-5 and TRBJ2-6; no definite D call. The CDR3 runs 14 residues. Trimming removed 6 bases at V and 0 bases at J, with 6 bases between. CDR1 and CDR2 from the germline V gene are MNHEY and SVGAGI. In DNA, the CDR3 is TGTGCCAGCAGGCAGAGCTCTGGGGCCAACGTCCTGACTTTC. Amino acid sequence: CASRQSSGANVLTF.

DNA for the CDR3: TGTGCCAGCGATCCGGGACAGGGAAACTATGGCTACACCTTC. It specifies CASDPGQGNYGYTF. V and J are TRBV9 and TRBJ1-2; 9 bases are shared with TRBD1. Germline V gene data show CDR1 as SGDLS and CDR2 as YYNGEE. The V segment lost 7 bases and the J segment 2 bases; nucleotides outside the gene matches: 6. The CDR3 runs to 14 residues.

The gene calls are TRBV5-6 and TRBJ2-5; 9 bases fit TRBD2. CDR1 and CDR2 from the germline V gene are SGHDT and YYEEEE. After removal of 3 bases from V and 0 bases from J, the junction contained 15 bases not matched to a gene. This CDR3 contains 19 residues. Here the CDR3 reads CASSWGRILAGKYQETQYF. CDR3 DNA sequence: TGTGCCAGCAGCTGGGGTCGTATCCTAGCGGGGAAGTACCAAGAGACCCAGTACTTC. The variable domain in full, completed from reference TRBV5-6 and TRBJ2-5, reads DAGVTQSPTHLIKTRGQQVTLRCSPKSGHDTVSWYQQALGQGPQFIFQYYEEEERQRGNFPDRFSGHQFPNYSSELNVNALLLGDSALYLCASSWGRILAGKYQETQYFGPGTRLLVL.

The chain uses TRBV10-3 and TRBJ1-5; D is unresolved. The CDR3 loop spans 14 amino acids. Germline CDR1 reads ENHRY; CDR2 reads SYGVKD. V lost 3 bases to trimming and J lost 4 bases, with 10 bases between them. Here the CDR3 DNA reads TGTGCCATCAGTGATCGGGCCGATAATCAGCCCCAGCATTTT. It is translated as CAISDRADNQPQHF.

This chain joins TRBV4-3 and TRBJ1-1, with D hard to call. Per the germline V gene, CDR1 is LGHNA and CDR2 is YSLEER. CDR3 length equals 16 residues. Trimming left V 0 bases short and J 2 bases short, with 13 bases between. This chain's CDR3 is CASSQDEPTVNTEAFF. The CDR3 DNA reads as TGCGCCAGCAGCCAAGATGAGCCCACGGTTAACACTGAAGCTTTCTTT.

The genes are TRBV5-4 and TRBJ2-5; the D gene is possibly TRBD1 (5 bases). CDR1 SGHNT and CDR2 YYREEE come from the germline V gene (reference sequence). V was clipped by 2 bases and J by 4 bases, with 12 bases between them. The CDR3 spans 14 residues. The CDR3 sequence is CASSLLGQGETQYF. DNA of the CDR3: TGTGCCAGCAGCTTATTAGGTCAGGGAGAGACCCAGTACTTC. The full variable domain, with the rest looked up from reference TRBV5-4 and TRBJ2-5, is ETGVTQSPTHLIKTRGQQVTLRCSSQSGHNTVSWYQQALGQGPQFIFQYYREEENGRGNFPPRFSGLQFPNYSSELNVNALELDDSALYLCASSLLGQGETQYFGPGTRLLVL.

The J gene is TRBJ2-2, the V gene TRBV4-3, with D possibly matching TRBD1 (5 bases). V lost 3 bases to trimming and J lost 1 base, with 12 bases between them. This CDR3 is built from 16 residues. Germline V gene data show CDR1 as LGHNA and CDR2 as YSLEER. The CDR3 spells CASSQQLGQNTGELFF. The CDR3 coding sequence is TGCGCCAGCAGCCAGCAACTCGGACAGAACACCGGGGAGCTGTTTTTT.

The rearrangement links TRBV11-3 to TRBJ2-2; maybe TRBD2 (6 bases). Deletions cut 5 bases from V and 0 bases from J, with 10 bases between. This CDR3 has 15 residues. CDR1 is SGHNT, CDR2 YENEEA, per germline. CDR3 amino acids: CASSASGSNTGELFF. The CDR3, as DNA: TGTGCCAGCAGCGCGAGCGGGTCGAACACCGGGGAGCTGTTTTTT.

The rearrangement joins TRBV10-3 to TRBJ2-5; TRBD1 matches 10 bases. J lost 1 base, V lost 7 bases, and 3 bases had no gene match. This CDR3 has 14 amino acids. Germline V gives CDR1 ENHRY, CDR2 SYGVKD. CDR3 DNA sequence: TGTGCCATCAATGGACAGGGGGGCCAAGAGACCCAGTACTTC. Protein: CAINGQGGQETQYF.

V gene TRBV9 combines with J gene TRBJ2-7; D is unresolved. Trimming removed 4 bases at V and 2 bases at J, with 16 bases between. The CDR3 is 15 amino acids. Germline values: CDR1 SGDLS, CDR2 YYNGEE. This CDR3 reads CASSPPLAAPYEQYF. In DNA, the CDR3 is TGTGCCAGCAGCCCCCCATTGGCCGCACCCTACGAGCAGTACTTC.

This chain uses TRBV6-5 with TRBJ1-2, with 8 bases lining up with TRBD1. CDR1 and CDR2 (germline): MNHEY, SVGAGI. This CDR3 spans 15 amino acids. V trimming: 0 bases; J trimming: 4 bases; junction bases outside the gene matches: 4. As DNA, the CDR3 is TGTGCCAGCAGTTACTCGACTGGACAGGGCTATGGCTACACCTTC. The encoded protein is CASSYSTGQGYGYTF.

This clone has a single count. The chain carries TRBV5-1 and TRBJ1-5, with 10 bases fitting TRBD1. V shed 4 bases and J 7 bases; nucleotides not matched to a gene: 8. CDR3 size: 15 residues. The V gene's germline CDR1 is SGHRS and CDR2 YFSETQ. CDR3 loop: CASSPGTGVGQPQHF. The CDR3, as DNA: TGCGCCAGCAGCCCTGGGACAGGGGTAGGACAGCCCCAGCATTTT.

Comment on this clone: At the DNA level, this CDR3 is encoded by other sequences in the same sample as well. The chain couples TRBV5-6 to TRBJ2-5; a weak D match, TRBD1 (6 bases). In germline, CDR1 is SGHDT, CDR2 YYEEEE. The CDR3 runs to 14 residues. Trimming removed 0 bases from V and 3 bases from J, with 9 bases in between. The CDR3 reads CASSLAQGKETQYF. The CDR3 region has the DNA TGTGCCAGCAGCTTGGCCCAGGGGAAAGAGACCCAGTACTTC.